This TCR beta chain was retrieved from a study of Ad26.COV2.S vaccination and SARS-CoV-2 variants. Study-level information: Ad26.COV2.S given intramuscularly, once or twice 56 days apart. Broader study findings: The TCR breadth and depth analyses may have understated or missed part of the total T cell responses. People given the vaccine had a wider spike-specific TCR breadth than placebo recipients did. Reportedly, spike-specific CD8+ and CD4+ T cell responses achieved substantial breadth once vaccination had taken place.

The CDR3 extends over 12 amino acids. The V and J ends lost 9 bases and 8 bases respectively, with 16 bases between them. As for treatment: 15 to 20 received Ad26.COV2.S at low or high dose, single or two shots; roughly 5 received placebo; per-sample allocation not given. On day 63 after the first injection, vaccine and placebo recipients gave samples. Regarding this clone: What it binds is unknown.

The method was immunoSEQ multiplex PCR; TCRdb's version includes in-frame clones alone and lacks a portion of them. Among over 400,000 clones listed, about nine tenths were seen once. Source: peripheral blood, taken in a trial of Ad26.COV2.S vaccine versus placebo. This receptor was identified in a person aged 18-60 years who received the Ad26.COV2.S COVID-19 vaccine or a placebo. This chain joins TRBV12-3 or TRBV12-4 and TRBJ1-2; perhaps TRBD1 as D (5 bases). DNA of the CDR3: TGTGCCAGTGATGGGGGGTGGGAAGGCTACACCTTC. Its protein is CASDGGWEGYTF.